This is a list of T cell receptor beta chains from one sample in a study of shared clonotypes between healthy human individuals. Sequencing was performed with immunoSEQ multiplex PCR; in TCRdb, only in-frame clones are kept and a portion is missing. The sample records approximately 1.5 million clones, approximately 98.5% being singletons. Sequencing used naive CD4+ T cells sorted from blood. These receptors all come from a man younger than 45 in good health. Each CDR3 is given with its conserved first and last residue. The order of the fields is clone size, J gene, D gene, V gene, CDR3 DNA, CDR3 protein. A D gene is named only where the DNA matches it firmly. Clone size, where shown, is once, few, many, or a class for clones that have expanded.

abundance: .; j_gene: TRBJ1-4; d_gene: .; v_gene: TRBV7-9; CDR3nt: TGTGCCAGCAGCCCTAGTCGTTCGGCAGGTGAAAAACTGTTTTTT; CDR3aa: CASSPSRSAGEKLFF
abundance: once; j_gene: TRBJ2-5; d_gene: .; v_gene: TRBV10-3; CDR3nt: TGTGCCATCAGTGAGTTTGGGGATGAGACCCAGTACTTC; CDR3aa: CAISEFGDETQYF
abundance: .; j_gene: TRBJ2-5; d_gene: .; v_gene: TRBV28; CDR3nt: TGTGCCAGCAGTTTCGGTGGCAGGGGACACCAAGAGACCCAGTACTTC; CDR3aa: CASSFGGRGHQETQYF
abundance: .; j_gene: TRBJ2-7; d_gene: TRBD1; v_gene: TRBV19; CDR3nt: TGTGCCAGTAATGGACAGGGGGTCTACGAGCAGTACTTC; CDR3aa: CASNGQGVYEQYF
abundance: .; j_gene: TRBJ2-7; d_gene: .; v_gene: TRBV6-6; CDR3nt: TGTGCCAGCAGAGGGGGGACCGCTTGGGCCTACGAGCAGTACTTC; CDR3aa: CASRGGTAWAYEQYF
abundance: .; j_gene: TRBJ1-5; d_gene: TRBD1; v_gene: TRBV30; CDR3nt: TGTGCCTGGAGAGGACAGGTTTATGGGCCCCAGCATTTT; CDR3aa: CAWRGQVYGPQHF
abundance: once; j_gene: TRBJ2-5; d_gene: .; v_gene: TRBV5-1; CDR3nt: TGCGCCAGCAGCTTGCAACCAGGGGCGCGGGAGACCCAGTACTTC; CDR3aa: CASSLQPGARETQYF
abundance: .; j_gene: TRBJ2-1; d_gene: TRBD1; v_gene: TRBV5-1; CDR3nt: TGCGCCAGCAGTAAGTTGACAGGGGCGGACAATGAGCAGTTCTTC; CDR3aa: CASSKLTGADNEQFF
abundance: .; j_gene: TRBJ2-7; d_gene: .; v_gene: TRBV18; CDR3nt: TGTGCCAGCTCACCACTGGGATCCTTCAATTCCCCCTCCTACGAGCAGTACTTC; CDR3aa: CASSPLGSFNSPSYEQYF
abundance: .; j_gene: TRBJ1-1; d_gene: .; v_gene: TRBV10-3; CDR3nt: TGTGCCATCAGTGAGCCCGAGGGAGGGGTCACTGAAGCTTTCTTT; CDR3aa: CAISEPEGGVTEAFF
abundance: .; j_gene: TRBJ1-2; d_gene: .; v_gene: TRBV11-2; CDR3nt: TGTGCCAGCAGCCGAGACATTTTCGATGGCTACACCTTC; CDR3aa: CASSRDIFDGYTF
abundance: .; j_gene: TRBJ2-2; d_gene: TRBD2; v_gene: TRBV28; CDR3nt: TGTGCCAGCAGTTTAAGGCCCACTAGCGGGAGGGCCTTATACACCGGGGAGCTGTTTTTT; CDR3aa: CASSLRPTSGRALYTGELFF
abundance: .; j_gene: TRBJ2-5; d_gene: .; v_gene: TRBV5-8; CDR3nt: TGTGCCAGCAGACGTCCAGGGGGGCTTCAAGAGACCCAGTACTTC; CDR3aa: CASRRPGGLQETQYF
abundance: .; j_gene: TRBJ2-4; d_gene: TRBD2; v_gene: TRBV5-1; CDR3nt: TGCGCCAGCAGCTTGCAACCGGGGGGGAACATTCAGTACTTC; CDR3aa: CASSLQPGGNIQYF
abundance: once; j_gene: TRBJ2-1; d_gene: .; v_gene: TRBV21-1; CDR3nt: TGTGCCAGCAGCTTCCGGGACAGGGGGCGAACCCCCCACAATGAGCAGTTCTTC; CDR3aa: CASSFRDRGRTPHNEQFF
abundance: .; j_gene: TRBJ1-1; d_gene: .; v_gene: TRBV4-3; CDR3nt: TGCGCCAGCAGCCAAGATGACAGCAACACTGAAGCTTTCTTT; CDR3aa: CASSQDDSNTEAFF
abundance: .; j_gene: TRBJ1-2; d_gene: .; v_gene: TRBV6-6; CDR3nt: TGTGCCAGCAGTTACTCGATCTCCCAGGGAGATGGCTACACCTTC; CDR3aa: CASSYSISQGDGYTF
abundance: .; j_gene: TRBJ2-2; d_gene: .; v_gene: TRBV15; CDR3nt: TGTGCCACCAGCAGAGGTGGGGGCAGGGCGGTCACCGGGGAGCTGTTTTTT; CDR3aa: CATSRGGGRAVTGELFF
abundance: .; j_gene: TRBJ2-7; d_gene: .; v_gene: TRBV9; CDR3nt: TGTGCCAGCAGCGGGCCCCGGGGTTACGAGCAGTACTTC; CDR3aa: CASSGPRGYEQYF
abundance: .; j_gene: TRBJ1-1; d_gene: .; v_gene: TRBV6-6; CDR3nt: TGTGCCAGCAGTTACCCTGGCGTACAACAGACTGAAGCTTTCTTT; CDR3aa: CASSYPGVQQTEAFF
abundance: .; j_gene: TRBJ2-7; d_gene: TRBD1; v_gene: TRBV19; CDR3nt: TGTGCCAGTAGTACCGCCGGGACAGGGAGGGAGGCGGAGCAGTACTTC; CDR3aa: CASSTAGTGREAEQYF
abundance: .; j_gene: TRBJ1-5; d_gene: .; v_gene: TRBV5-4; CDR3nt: TGTGCCAGCGGGCCCGGCGGTGGTCAGCCCCAGCATTTT; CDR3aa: CASGPGGGQPQHF
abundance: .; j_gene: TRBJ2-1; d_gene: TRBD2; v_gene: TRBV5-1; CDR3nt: TGCGCCAGCAGCCCCCTTGGGGGGGAAAGAAATGAGCAGTTCTTC; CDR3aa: CASSPLGGERNEQFF
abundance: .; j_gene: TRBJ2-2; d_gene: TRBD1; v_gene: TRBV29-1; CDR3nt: TGCAGCGAGGGGACAGGGCGAACCGGGGAGCTGTTTTTT; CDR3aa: CSEGTGRTGELFF
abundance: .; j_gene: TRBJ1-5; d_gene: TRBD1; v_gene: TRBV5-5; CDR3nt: TGTGCCAGCAGCTCCCCGCAGGGGGCGGACCAGCCCCAGCATTTT; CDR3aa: CASSSPQGADQPQHF
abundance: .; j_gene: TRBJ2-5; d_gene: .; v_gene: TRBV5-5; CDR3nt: TGTGCCAGCAGCTACCCAGGGGCACGGGAGACCCAGTACTTC; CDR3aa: CASSYPGARETQYF
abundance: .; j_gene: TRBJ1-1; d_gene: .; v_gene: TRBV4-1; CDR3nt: TGCGCCAGCAGCCAAGATCGAAGGAACACTGAAGCTTTCTTT; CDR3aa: CASSQDRRNTEAFF
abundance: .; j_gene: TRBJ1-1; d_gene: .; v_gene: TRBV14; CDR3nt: TGTGCCAGCAGCCAACTGGGATTGGACACTGAAGCTTTCTTT; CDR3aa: CASSQLGLDTEAFF
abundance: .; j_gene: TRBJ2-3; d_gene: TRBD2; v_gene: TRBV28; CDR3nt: TGTGCCAGCAGATCTGTCCGACTAGCGGGAGGAACAGATACGCAGTATTTT; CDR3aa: CASRSVRLAGGTDTQYF
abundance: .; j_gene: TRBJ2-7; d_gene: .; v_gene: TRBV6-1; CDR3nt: TGTGCCAGCAAGACAGGTTTGTCCTCCTACGAGCAGTACTTC; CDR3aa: CASKTGLSSYEQYF
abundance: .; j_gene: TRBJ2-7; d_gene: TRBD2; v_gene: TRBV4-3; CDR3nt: TGCGCCAGCAGCCAAGAGGGACTAGACTACGAGCAGTACTTC; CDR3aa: CASSQEGLDYEQYF
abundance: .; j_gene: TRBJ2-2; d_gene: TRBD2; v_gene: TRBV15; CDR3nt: TGTGCCACCAGCAGCGGTTATTCACTAGCGGGAGGCCCCGGGGGCGGGGAGCTGTTTTTT; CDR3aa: CATSSGYSLAGGPGGGELFF
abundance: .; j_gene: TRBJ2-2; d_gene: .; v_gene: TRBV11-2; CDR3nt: TGTGCCAGCAGCTTAGTGCAGGGAGGCCTAGCCGGGGAGCTGTTTTTT; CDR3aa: CASSLVQGGLAGELFF
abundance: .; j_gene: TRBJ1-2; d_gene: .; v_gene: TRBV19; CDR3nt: TGTGCCAGTAGTATCGGGCCTGACGTTTATGGCTACACCTTC; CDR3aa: CASSIGPDVYGYTF
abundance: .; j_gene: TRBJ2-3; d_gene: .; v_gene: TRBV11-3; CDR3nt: TGTGCCAGCAGCTCGGGCACCACAGATACGCAGTATTTT; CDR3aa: CASSSGTTDTQYF
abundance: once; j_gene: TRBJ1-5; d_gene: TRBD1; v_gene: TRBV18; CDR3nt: TGTGCCAGCTCATTATCAGGGGGGGACAGGAATCAGCCCCAGCATTTT; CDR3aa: CASSLSGGDRNQPQHF
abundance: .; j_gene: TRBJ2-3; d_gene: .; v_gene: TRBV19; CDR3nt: TGTGCCAGTAGGTCACACGGGGCCGATACGCAGTATTTT; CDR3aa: CASRSHGADTQYF
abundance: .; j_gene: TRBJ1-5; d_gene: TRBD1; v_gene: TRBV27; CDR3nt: TGTGCCAGCAGTCTCACAGGGGATGAGCCCCAGCATTTT; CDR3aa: CASSLTGDEPQHF
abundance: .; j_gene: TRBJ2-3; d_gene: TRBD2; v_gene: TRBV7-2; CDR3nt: TGTGCCAGCAGCGCGACTAGCGGGAGGTATACAGATACGCAGTATTTT; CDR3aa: CASSATSGRYTDTQYF